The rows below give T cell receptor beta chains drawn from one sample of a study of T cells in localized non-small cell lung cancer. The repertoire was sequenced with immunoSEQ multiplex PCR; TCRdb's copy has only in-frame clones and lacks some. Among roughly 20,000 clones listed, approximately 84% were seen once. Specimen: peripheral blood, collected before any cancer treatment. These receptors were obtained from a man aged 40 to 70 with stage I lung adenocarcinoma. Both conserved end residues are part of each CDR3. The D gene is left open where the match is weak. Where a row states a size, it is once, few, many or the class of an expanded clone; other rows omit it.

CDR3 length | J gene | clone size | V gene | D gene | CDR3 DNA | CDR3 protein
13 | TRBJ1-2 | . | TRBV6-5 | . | TGTGCCAGCAGTTACGGAAGGCAGGATGGCTACACCTTC | CASSYGRQDGYTF
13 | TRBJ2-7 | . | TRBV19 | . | TGTGCCAGTAGTATAGCGGAGCACTACGAGCAGTACTTC | CASSIAEHYEQYF
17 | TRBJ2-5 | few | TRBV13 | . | TGTGCCAGCAGCTTAGGCGAGACAGTACTCGGAGGAGAGACCCAGTACTTC | CASSLGETVLGGETQYF
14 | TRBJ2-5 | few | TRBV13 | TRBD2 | TGTGCCAGCAGCTCCTCTAGCGGGAGAGAGACCCAGTACTTC | CASSSSSGRETQYF
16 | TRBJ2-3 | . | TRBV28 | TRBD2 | TGTGCCAGCAGTTCCCCCGGGGGGAGCACCACAGATACGCAGTATTTT | CASSSPGGSTTDTQYF
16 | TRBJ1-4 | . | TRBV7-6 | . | TGTGCCAGCAGCCTAAATGTAGGTCAGGGTATGGAAAAACTGTTTTTT | CASSLNVGQGMEKLFF
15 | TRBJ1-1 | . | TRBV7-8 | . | TGTGCCAGCAGCTTAGCACTCGGGAGGGGAACTGAAGCTTTCTTT | CASSLALGRGTEAFF
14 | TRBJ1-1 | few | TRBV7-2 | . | TGTGCCAGCAGCTTAGGGGGGACCAACACTGAAGCTTTCTTT | CASSLGGTNTEAFF
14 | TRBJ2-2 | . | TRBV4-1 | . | TGCGCCAGCAGCATAAGAGGGAACACCGGGGAGCTGTTTTTT | CASSIRGNTGELFF
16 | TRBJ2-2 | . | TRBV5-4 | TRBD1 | TGTGCCAGCAGCTTTTCAACAGGGGTTCGAACCGGGGAGCTGTTTTTT | CASSFSTGVRTGELFF
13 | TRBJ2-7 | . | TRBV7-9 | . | TGTGCCAGCAGGGCTGCAGGGACCTACGAGCAGTACTTC | CASRAAGTYEQYF
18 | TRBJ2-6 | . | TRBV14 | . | TGTGCCAGCAGCCAAGATCGGCAGAGACACTCTGGGGCCAACGTCCTGACTTTC | CASSQDRQRHSGANVLTF
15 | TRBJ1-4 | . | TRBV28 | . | TGTGCCAGCAGTTTAATTGGGGTAACTAATGAAAAACTGTTTTTT | CASSLIGVTNEKLFF
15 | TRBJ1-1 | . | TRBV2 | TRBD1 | TGTGCCAGCAGTGAACCCCGGACAGGGGACACTGAAGCTTTCTTT | CASSEPRTGDTEAFF
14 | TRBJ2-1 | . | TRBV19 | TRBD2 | TGTGCCAGTAGTATCCAGGGACTAGCCAATGAGCAGTTCTTC | CASSIQGLANEQFF
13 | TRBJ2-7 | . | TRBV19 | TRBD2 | TGTGCCAGTAGACGGGAGGGCTCCTACGAGCAGTACTTC | CASRREGSYEQYF
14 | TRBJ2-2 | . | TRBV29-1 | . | TGCAGCGTTGGAACAGATCCGAACACCGGGGAGCTGTTTTTT | CSVGTDPNTGELFF
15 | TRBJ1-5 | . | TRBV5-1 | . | TGCGCCAGCAGCTTGGCGGGGGAATGGACTCAGCCCCAGCATTTT | CASSLAGEWTQPQHF
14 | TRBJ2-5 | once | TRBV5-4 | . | TGTGCCAGCAGCTTGGGGGGTTGGGGAGAGACCCAGTACTTC | CASSLGGWGETQYF
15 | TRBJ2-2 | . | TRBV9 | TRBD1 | TGTGCCAGCAGCGAGGGACAGGGTAGAACCGGGGAGCTGTTTTTT | CASSEGQGRTGELFF
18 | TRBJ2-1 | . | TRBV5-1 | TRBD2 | TGCGCCAGCAGCCGCGGACTAGCGGGGTCCAGCTCCTACAATGAGCAGTTCTTC | CASSRGLAGSSSYNEQFF
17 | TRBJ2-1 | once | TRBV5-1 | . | TGCGCCAGCAGCCCGAGCCCGACAGATAGCTCCTACAATGAGCAGTTCTTC | CASSPSPTDSSYNEQFF
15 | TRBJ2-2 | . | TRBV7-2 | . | TGTGCCAGCAGCCCATGGGGGACCCCCACCGGGGAGCTGTTTTTT | CASSPWGTPTGELFF
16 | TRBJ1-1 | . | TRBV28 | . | TGTGCCAGCAGTTTATCCCCTTTATACAGGAGTAAGCAAGCTTTCTTT | CASSLSPLYRSKQAFF
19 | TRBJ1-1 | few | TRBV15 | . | TGTGCCACCAGCACCGGTTTTTACAACAAGGGTAAATCGAACACTGAAGCTTTCTTT | CATSTGFYNKGKSNTEAFF
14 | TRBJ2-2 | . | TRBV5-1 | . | TGCGCCAGCAGCTTGGAAGGACAGCCCGGGGAGCTGTTTTTT | CASSLEGQPGELFF
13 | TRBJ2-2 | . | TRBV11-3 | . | TGTGCCAGCAGCCCCCGGACCACCGGGGAGCTGTTTTTT | CASSPRTTGELFF
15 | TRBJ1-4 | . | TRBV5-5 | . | TGTGCCAGCAGCTTGGGGCCCACCGAGGGTGAAAAACTGTTTTTT | CASSLGPTEGEKLFF
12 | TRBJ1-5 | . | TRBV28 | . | TGTGCCAGCAGTTTGAAGGGTCAGCCCCAGCATTTT | CASSLKGQPQHF
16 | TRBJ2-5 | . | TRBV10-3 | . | TGTGCCATCAGTGAGTCGTCTGGGGGGCTCAGGGAGACCCAGTACTTC | CAISESSGGLRETQYF
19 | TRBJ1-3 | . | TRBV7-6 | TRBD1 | TGTGCCAGCAGCCCAGGGGCACTAGACAGGGACTCTTCTGGAAACACCATATATTTT | CASSPGALDRDSSGNTIYF
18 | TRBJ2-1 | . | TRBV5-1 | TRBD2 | TGCGCCAGGTACCCCGGGACTAGCGGGACGAGCTCCTACAATGAGCAGTTCTTC | CARYPGTSGTSSYNEQFF
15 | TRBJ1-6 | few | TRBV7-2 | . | TGTGCCAGCAACGAGGACAGCTCCTATAATTCACCCCTCCACTTT | CASNEDSSYNSPLHF
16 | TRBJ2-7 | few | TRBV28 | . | TGTGCCAGCAGTTCCCCTGCCGGGGCCCCCTCCTACGAGCAGTACTTC | CASSSPAGAPSYEQYF
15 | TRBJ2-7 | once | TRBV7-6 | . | TGTGCCAGCAGCTTAGATTTGGTGGGCGGCTACGAGCAGTACTTC | CASSLDLVGGYEQYF
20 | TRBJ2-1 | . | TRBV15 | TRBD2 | TGTGCCACCAGCAGTGACCCCCCGAGAGGACTAGCGGGGAGTTACAATGAGCAGTTCTTC | CATSSDPPRGLAGSYNEQFF
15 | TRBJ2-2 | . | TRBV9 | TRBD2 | TGTGCCAGCTCCGAGCGGGGGGGTATTACCGGGGAGCTGTTTTTT | CASSERGGITGELFF
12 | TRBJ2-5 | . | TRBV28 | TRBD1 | TGTGCCAGCAGTACAGGGGGGGAGACCCAGTACTTC | CASSTGGETQYF
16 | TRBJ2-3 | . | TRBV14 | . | TGTGCCAGCAGCCAACAGACCGTCGTTACCACAGATACGCAGTATTTT | CASSQQTVVTTDTQYF
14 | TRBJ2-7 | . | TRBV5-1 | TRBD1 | TGCGCCAGCAGCTCGGGACAGGTTACCTACGAGCAGTACTTC | CASSSGQVTYEQYF
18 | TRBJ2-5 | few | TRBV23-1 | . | TGCGCCAGCAGTCAGCTCAGCTCCCGGACACCGTACCAAGAGACCCAGTACTTC | CASSQLSSRTPYQETQYF
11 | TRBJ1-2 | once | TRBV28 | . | TGTGCCAGCAGCCATACGGGCGGCTACACCTTC | CASSHTGGYTF
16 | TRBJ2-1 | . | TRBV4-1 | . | TGCGCCAGCAGCCAAGATCAGGACAGCTCCTACAATGAGCAGTTCTTC | CASSQDQDSSYNEQFF
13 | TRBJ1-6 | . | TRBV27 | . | TGTGTCTACCTGAGCTCCTATAATTCACCCCTCCACTTT | CVYLSSYNSPLHF
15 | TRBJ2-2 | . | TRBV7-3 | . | TGTGCCAGCAGCTTAGCGAGGCTGTCCACCGGGGAGCTGTTTTTT | CASSLARLSTGELFF
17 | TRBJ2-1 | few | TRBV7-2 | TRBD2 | TGTGCCAGCAGCTCCCGGACTAGCGGGATGGGTTACAATGAGCAGTTCTTC | CASSSRTSGMGYNEQFF